These 24 T cell receptor beta chains were all obtained from the same sample, sequenced in a study of technical replicates of blood from several donors. Data came from immunoSEQ multiplex PCR; TCRdb stores just in-frame clones and leaves some out. This table holds approximately 100,000 clones, under 97% found once. The sequenced sample consisted of T cells isolated from PBMCs. These receptors were taken from a human donor in good health.

J is TRBJ2-1 and V is TRBV6-5; 7 bases fit TRBD2. The CDR3 is made up of 13 amino acids. After removal of 3 bases from V and 9 bases from J, the junction contained 5 bases not matched to a gene. The germline V gene encodes CDR1 MNHEY and CDR2 SVGAGI. As DNA, the CDR3 is TGTGCCAGCAGTTATGGGGAGGGCCGTGAGCAGTTCTTC. Encoded protein: CASSYGEGREQFF.

V gene TRBV14 combines with J gene TRBJ2-1; a weak D match, TRBD2 (6 bases). There are 18 residues in the CDR3. Germline-derived CDR1 and CDR2 are SGHDN and FVKESK. Trimming took 2 bases from V and 6 from J, leaving 23 bases between them. The DNA for the CDR3 is TGTGCCAGCAGCCAACACCCCTCCAGTAGCATGGGACTCAATGAGCAGTTCTTC. Protein sequence: CASSQHPSSSMGLNEQFF.

V is TRBV6-1 and J is TRBJ2-7; D might be TRBD1 (5 bases). Germline V gives CDR1 MNHNS, CDR2 SASEGT. V was trimmed by 6 bases and J by 0 bases, leaving 15 bases between them. The CDR3 spans 15 residues. Here the CDR3 reads CASRETAASSYEQYF. In DNA form, the CDR3 reads TGTGCCAGCAGAGAGACAGCCGCTAGCTCCTACGAGCAGTACTTC.

The sample holds one count of this clone. The chain joins TRBV5-8 to TRBJ1-4; D ambiguous. Germline CDR1 and CDR2: SGHTS and YDEGEE. Trimming took off 4 bases at V and 9 bases at J, with 16 bases between the two ends. The CDR3 contains 14 residues. In nucleotides, the CDR3 is TGTGCCAGCAGCAGCCGTCACGGGGAACAAAAACTGTTTTTT. Residues: CASSSRHGEQKLFF.

The chain links TRBV6-5 to TRBJ2-5; a possible D gene is TRBD2 (6 bases). The CDR3 loop spans 13 amino acids. Germline lookup yields CDR1 MNHEY and CDR2 SVGAGI. V lost 9 bases and J 3 bases, leaving 14 bases between the germline ends. The CDR3 spells CASRESGEETQYF. DNA for the CDR3: TGTGCCAGTAGGGAATCGGGGGAAGAGACCCAGTACTTC.

The rearrangement joins TRBV15 to TRBJ1-6, with TRBD1 matching 7 bases. The CDR3 consists of 16 residues. Trimming cost V 3 bases and J 6 bases; bases outside gene matches: 8. CDR1 and CDR2 (germline): LNHNV, YYDKDF (reference sequence). The CDR3 DNA follows: TGTGCCACCAGCAGGGAGGTAGGGGGCCTTAATTCACCCCTCCACTTT. Amino acids: CATSREVGGLNSPLHF.

For this clone: This CDR3 is also generated by other DNA sequences in the sample. The chain employs TRBV2 and TRBJ2-1, with 13 nucleotides matching TRBD2. Trimming removed 5 bases from V and 15 bases from J; junction bases left unmatched: 16. The CDR3 totals 16 residues. The germline V gene encodes CDR1 SNHLY and CDR2 FYNNEI. The CDR3 DNA reads TGTGCCAGCAGTCTAGTGACTAGCGGGGGGCACCTTAGGCGGTTCTTC. It translates to CASSLVTSGGHLRRFF.

V gene TRBV19 combines with J gene TRBJ2-1; no clear D. V shed 5 bases and J shed 0 bases, with 11 bases lying between them. The CDR3 is 15 residues long. Per germline, CDR1 LNHDA and CDR2 SQIVND (reference sequence). The CDR3 coding sequence is TGTGCCAGTAGTGTCCTTATGAGCTCCTACAATGAGCAGTTCTTC. Residues: CASSVLMSSYNEQFF.

This rearrangement joins TRBV5-6 to TRBJ2-5; 9 positions agree with TRBD2. TRBJ2-7 matches the DNA end more closely, so the J call is doubtful. Germline V gene sequence: CDR1 SGHDT, CDR2 YYEEEE. The CDR3 has 16 amino acids. As DNA, the CDR3 is TGTGCCAGCAGCTTGGAGGTGGCGGGAGGGTTTTACGAGCAGTACTTC. As protein: CASSLEVAGGFYEQYF.

The CDR3 sequence is CASSLAYRGRGDTEAFF. The DNA for the CDR3 is TGTGCCAGCAGCTTAGCCTACAGGGGGCGAGGGGACACTGAAGCTTTCTTT. V usage is TRBV7-6 and J usage is TRBJ1-1; the match to TRBD1 covers 9 bases. The germline V gene has CDR1 SGHVS and CDR2 FNYEAQ. V shed 0 bases, J shed 3 bases, and the junction held 8 bases outside the gene matches. This CDR3 contains 17 residues.

This chain links TRBV11-3 with TRBJ2-7, with TRBD1 as a possible D gene (6 bases). The germline gives CDR1 SGHNT, CDR2 YENEEA. The CDR3 extends over 17 amino acids. The ends were cut back, 5 bases at V and 6 bases at J, with 26 bases in the middle. As DNA, the CDR3 is TGTGCCAGCAGCCCGAATCTAGGGGAATCACTCAGGGGCGAGCAGTACTTC. Residues: CASSPNLGESLRGEQYF. Drawing the rest from reference TRBV11-3 and TRBJ2-7, the complete variable domain is EAGVVQSPRYKIIEKKQPVAFWCNPISGHNTLYWYLQNLGQGPELLIRYENEEAVDDSQLPKDRFSAERLKGVDSTLKIQPAELGDSAVYLCASSPNLGESLRGEQYFGPGTRLTVT.

V and J are TRBV5-4 and TRBJ2-6; D perhaps matches TRBD1 (5 bases). V lost 1 base, J lost 0 bases, and 11 bases lay in between. The germline gives CDR1 SGHNT, CDR2 YYREEE (reference sequence). The CDR3 totals 17 residues. CDR3 protein: CASSLLAGRSGANVLTF. The CDR3 nucleotides are TGTGCCAGCAGCTTGTTGGCAGGGCGCTCTGGGGCCAACGTCCTGACTTTC.

The rearrangement uses TRBV14 and TRBJ1-4; D remains ambiguous. The CDR3 extends over 15 amino acids. The germline V and J ends were trimmed by 0 bases and 2 bases, with 7 bases remaining between them. Germline V gene data show CDR1 as SGHDN and CDR2 as FVKESK. The DNA for the CDR3 is TGTGCCAGCAGCCAAGATTGGAGGACTAATGAAAAACTGTTTTTT. As protein: CASSQDWRTNEKLFF.

Details on this clone: Relative to the germline gene, one junction end is altered; a read error may explain this. The chain is built from TRBV5-1 and TRBJ1-1, with D unresolved. The CDR3 sequence is 14 residues long. Germline CDR1 is SGHRS and CDR2 is YFSETQ. DNA of the CDR3: TGCGCCAGCAGTTTGGCCGTAATGAACACTGAAGCTTTCTTT. Protein product: CASSLAVMNTEAFF.

The chain links TRBV28 to TRBJ1-3, with no clear D. The CDR3 totals 14 residues. The germline V gene has CDR1 MDHEN and CDR2 SYDVKM. V was pared by 2 bases and J by 0 bases, with 5 bases between. The CDR3 coding sequence is TGTGCCAGCAGTTTACACAGCTCTGGAAACACCATATATTTT. Its translation is CASSLHSSGNTIYF.

This clone was recorded once. The chain employs TRBV4-2 and TRBJ2-3, with 9 positions matching TRBD2. Germline lookup yields CDR1 LGHNA and CDR2 YNFKEQ. CDR3 size: 15 residues. V was pared by 9 bases and J by 3 bases, with 10 bases of the junction left unmatched. CDR3 nucleotide sequence: TGTGCCAGTCAGCCGCGGGGGGGCAGGACAGATACGCAGTATTTT. Protein sequence: CASQPRGGRTDTQYF.

This clone was observed a few times. The chain uses TRBV25-1 and TRBJ1-3; TRBD1 matches at 7 bases. With 3 bases clipped from V and 1 base from J, the junction kept 3 bases outside the gene matches. The germline gives CDR1 MGHDK, CDR2 SYGVNS. This CDR3 region has 15 residues. In DNA, the CDR3 is TGTGCCAGCAGTGACTCCAGGGGGTCTGGAAACACCATATATTTT. Its protein is CASSDSRGSGNTIYF.

This clone came up once. The chain has TRBV21-1 and TRBJ2-5; TRBD2, as called in the table, went unchecked against the DNA. TRBV21-1 is a known pseudogene. The CDR3 runs 21 residues. The DNA of the CDR3 is TGTGCCAGCAGCAGTACCATGGGACTAGGTAGGGGGCCATGTCTTCGAGAGACCCAGTACTTC. This codes for CASSSTMGLGRGPCLRETQYF.

The chain has TRBV19 and TRBJ2-6; 12 bases agree with TRBD1. J gave up 3 bases and V 5 bases, and 2 bases lay outside the gene matches. The germline V gene encodes CDR1 LNHDA and CDR2 SQIVND (reference sequence). The CDR3 has 16 residues. This CDR3 is CASSGTGGRGANVLTF. The CDR3 nucleotides are TGTGCCAGTAGTGGGACAGGGGGCCGTGGGGCCAACGTCCTGACTTTC.

This clone was counted a single time. The chain links TRBV7-2 to TRBJ2-7; D is unclear. V lost 3 bases and J 3 bases, leaving 12 bases between the germline ends. The CDR3 is 14 amino acids. CDR1 is SGHTA, CDR2 FQGNSA, per germline. CDR3 bases: TGTGCCAGCAGCTTGTTAAAACAGAGCTACGAGCAGTACTTC. It is translated as CASSLLKQSYEQYF.

The rearrangement links TRBV7-6 to TRBJ2-3; D is possibly TRBD2 (5 bases). This CDR3 has 15 amino acids. Trimming removed 1 base from V and 3 bases from J, with 11 bases in between. The V gene's germline CDR1 is SGHVS and CDR2 FNYEAQ. The CDR3 DNA reads as TGTGCCAGCAGCTTAGAACGGAGGCGGACAGATACGCAGTATTTT. Translated, it gives CASSLERRRTDTQYF.

The chain recombines TRBV4-1 with TRBJ2-3; 11 nucleotides align to TRBD2. The V gene end was trimmed by 2 bases and the J gene end by 10 bases; junction bases not matched to a gene: 29. This CDR3 has 22 amino acids. Germline V CDR1 and CDR2: MGHRA, YSYEKL. This CDR3 reads CASSQSTNRQGWIAGGHPSQYF. The CDR3 DNA follows: TGCGCCAGCAGCCAAAGTACGAACCGACAGGGGTGGATAGCGGGAGGGCATCCATCGCAGTATTTT.

This clone was detected only once. The chain joins TRBV5-1 to TRBJ2-3; no clear D. V was trimmed by 0 bases and J by 5 bases, leaving 4 bases between them. In germline, CDR1 is SGHRS, CDR2 YFSETQ. The CDR3 consists of 12 residues. This CDR3 reads CASSLDRDTQYF. Here the CDR3 DNA reads TGCGCCAGCAGCTTGGATCGAGATACGCAGTATTTT.

This chain links TRBV5-1 with TRBJ2-3; 14 positions agree with TRBD2. V was pared by 3 bases and J by 2 bases, with 8 bases of the junction left unmatched. The CDR3 extends over 18 amino acids. CDR1 SGHRS and CDR2 YFSETQ come from the germline V gene. The CDR3 DNA reads as TGCGCCAGCAGCTCGACTAGCGGGGGGGCCGTCCTCACAGATACGCAGTATTTT. Its protein is CASSSTSGGAVLTDTQYF.